The source of this TCR beta chain is a study of human T cells and chemical hapten exposure (dated by TCRdb to about 2021). In terms of the full investigation: For sensitization, 2% DPC in acetone was applied to a roughly 2 cm by roughly 2 cm area of upper inner arm skin. Blood for TCR sequencing was provided by twenty-nine alopecia patients at one to four time points (pre-sensitization, 2, 6 and 24 weeks). Throughout the approximately 25-week study period, patients were also given weekly therapeutic DPC doses on the scalp. Patch tests used Finn chambers with 0.01% DPC on the upper back, scored after 6 days by International Contact Dermatitis Research Group standards. The study tracked peripheral blood TCR repertoire changes in vivo during primary and secondary sensitization to the hapten diphenylcyclopropenone (DPC) in alopecia patients. Blood samples were taken from patients before sensitization (week 0) and at 2, 6 and about 24 weeks after DPC sensitization. Alopecia areata with under or over 50% scalp involvement, alopecia totalis and alopecia universalis were represented in the patient cohort, which was mostly female. Libraries were combined into a pool for sequencing, and differences in TCR yield between samples came mainly from small differences in library volumes within the pool.

This clonotype has a count of ten or more. The antigen it recognizes is unknown. No per-base quality is available; no much larger clone lies one base away. Preparation of the library involved RACE. The listed sequencing device is NextSeq 500. During library preparation, unique molecular identifiers were attached to individual cDNA molecules so that TCRs could be counted in a quantitative, reproducible way. Each blood RNA sample was used to sequence both TCR alpha and TCR beta chains. In the paper's pipeline: The median number of TCRs per sample was 90,000 to 100,000, ranging from about 20,000 to 700,000. The Decombinator software suite was used to annotate the V, J and CDR3 of the TCR reads. For PS versus PT1 abundance plots, all samples were subsampled to the same number of TCRs (28,000). Expanded TCRs were defined as absent before sensitization and observed at least eight times at the 2-week time point. TCRdb itself trimmed the public reads at Q25 with fastp, ran MiXCR and retained productive beta chains. Each CDR3 protein appears once, grouped with its most common genes and DNA. TCRdb's processing, not the study's, gives the V and J calls here. The sample yields some 60,000 distinct CDR3 sequences; 9.5% to 15% were counted once. Clones ranked in the top ten supply 2% to 3% of the sample.

V and J lose 6 bases and 6 bases, and a span of 14 bases separates them. Inclusive of the bounding cysteine and phenylalanine, the CDR3 is 13 residues long. Just the 39-base CDR3 DNA is kept, in frame starting at base 1. CDR1 and CDR2, per the germline V gene, are MNHNS and SASEGT. Broad study findings and their caveats: After repeated subsampling, the strength of the expansion versus patch-test correlation and the threshold at which it became significant changed. Significantly more large CDR3 similarity clusters were formed by expanded TCRs than by pre-sensitization or healthy control sets, consistent with antigen-driven responses. Because all patients had alopecia, a presumed autoimmune disease, the immune response of the patients might differ from that of healthy individuals. DPC sensitization did not change how many TCRs were above 1 in 1000 frequency, and no evidence was found of alterations in global repertoire structure. Patch test score was positively correlated with the number of PT1 expanded TCRs, with significance at thresholds 8, 16 and 32 but not at 4.

The sample's time point label, decoded: patch test 3, about 24 weeks after DPC sensitization. The treatment or condition label here, explained by the study, means: therapeutic diphenylcyclopropenone sensitization with weekly scalp DPC. At every patch-test visit, the blood draw took place before the patch test was put on. To be eligible, patients had to be aged 18 to 70, diagnosed with alopecia and judged suitable for DPC therapy, while pregnant patients were excluded. Total RNA was isolated from unfractionated whole blood collected in Tempus Blood RNA tubes. The sequencing here drew on whole blood, taken in connection with sensitization to the hapten diphenylcyclopropenone (DPC). This TCR came from a man aged 25 to 40 with alopecia areata. Some clones in this sample may be carry-over from other donors' samples. The chain is encoded by TRBV6-1 joined to TRBJ1-2; TRBD1 is a weak D gene call, 5 bases matching. This receptor has the CDR3 CASRRGVGNGYTF. The DNA is as follows: TGTGCCAGCAGACGGGGGGTCGGAAATGGCTACACCTTC.